This T cell receptor beta chain was obtained from a study of cytomegalovirus exposure and HLA in healthy donors. Concerning this clone: What it binds is unknown.

The primer mix had 60 Vbeta and 13 Jbeta primers. Original analysis: A later analysis tallied some 84 million unique TCR beta chains, 9.5 million to 14 million of them shared. The method was immunoSEQ multiplex PCR; TCRdb's version includes in-frame clones alone and lacks a portion of them. V and J calls and clone size are as listed in that table; D and trimming were resolved from the DNA. The data contain about 150,000 clones, about 75% of them singletons. Trimming left V 6 bases short and J 5 bases short, with 10 bases between. Germline V gives CDR1 MNHEY, CDR2 SVGAGI. The CDR3 sequence is 12 residues long. The study's findings and limits: The HLA-A and HLA-B alleles of most subjects were reportedly predicted accurately from TCR beta sequences.

This TCR came from a man aged 30 to 45 in good health and CMV-seronegative. Sequencing was performed on PBMCs. The rearrangement uses TRBV6-5 and TRBJ2-5; D not resolved. The CDR3 DNA is TGTGCCAGCAGGGGCAGAGAGGAGACCCAGTACTTC. It yields the protein CASRGREETQYF.